This T cell receptor beta chain is from a study of technical replicates of blood from several donors. TCRdb's copy holds only in-frame clones and misses some; the assay was immunoSEQ multiplex PCR. The data contain approximately 75,000 clones, 95% to 98% of them singletons. Sequenced: T cells isolated from PBMCs. The TCR sequence derives from a human donor in good health.

The CDR3 sequence is CASSSLQVGEDYGYTF. CDR3 sequence (DNA): TGTGCCAGCAGCTCCCTACAGGTAGGGGAGGACTATGGCTACACCTTC. The chain links TRBV11-3 to TRBJ1-2; tentative D call: TRBD1 (5 bases). The CDR3 runs 16 residues. Deletions cut 4 bases from V and 3 bases from J, with 18 bases between. CDR1 is SGHNT, CDR2 YENEEA, per germline.